A selection of T cell receptor beta chains follows, all from one sample in a study of T cells after yellow fever vaccination. TCRdb re-called the 5' RACE reads with MiXCR, one entry per CDR3 protein. The sample lists 300,000 to 400,000 distinct CDR3 sequences, roughly 7.5% occurring once. The sample in question was PBMCs, obtained approximately 40 days after the first yellow fever vaccination. The receptors here all came from a man younger than 35 who received the YFV17D yellow fever vaccine. The CDR3 runs from the conserved cysteine through the conserved F or W. D genes are given only for firm matches. Clone size is stated in some rows and not others, as once, few, many or a class when expanded.

TRBJ2-1,.,TRBV12-3/TRBV12-4,TRBD1,CASSRRQGSSYNEQFF,TGTGCCAGCAGCCGAAGACAGGGGAGCTCCTACAATGAGCAGTTCTTC
TRBJ1-2,.,TRBV25-1,TRBD1,CASTSDRVYGYTF,TGTGCCAGCACATCGGACAGGGTCTATGGCTACACCTTC
TRBJ1-2,many,TRBV6-1,.,CASSNKVGLYGYTF,TGTGCCAGCAGCAACAAAGTGGGGCTATATGGCTACACCTTC
TRBJ1-3,few,TRBV7-2,.,CASSEGLSGNTIYF,TGTGCCAGCAGCGAGGGACTCTCTGGAAACACCATATATTTT
TRBJ2-3,.,TRBV5-6,.,CASSLPTGSTDTQYF,TGTGCCAGCAGCTTGCCCACAGGGTCTACAGATACGCAGTATTTT
TRBJ1-5,few,TRBV12-3/TRBV12-4,.,CASSLGRRETNQPQHF,TGTGCCAGCAGTTTAGGCCGAAGGGAAACCAATCAGCCCCAGCATTTT
TRBJ2-2,.,TRBV7-2,.,CASSFLGYGELFF,TGTGCCAGCAGCTTCCTAGGATACGGGGAGCTGTTTTTT
TRBJ2-2,.,TRBV7-3,.,CASSLGAPTNTGELFF,TGTGCCAGCAGCTTAGGGGCGCCCACGAACACCGGGGAGCTGTTTTTT
TRBJ2-7,many,TRBV5-1,.,CASSLGVRGEQYF,TGCGCCAGCAGCTTGGGGGTCCGAGGCGAGCAGTACTTC
TRBJ1-3,.,TRBV7-2,.,CASSLLGTQGNTIYF,TGTGCCAGCAGCTTATTAGGGACGCAAGGAAACACCATATATTTT
TRBJ2-7,many,TRBV5-1,TRBD1,CASSGQGVYEQYF,TGCGCCAGCAGCGGACAGGGGGTCTACGAGCAGTACTTC
TRBJ1-5,few,TRBV5-1,.,CASSPTPGNQPQHF,TGCGCCAGCAGCCCCACCCCGGGCAATCAGCCCCAGCATTTT
TRBJ1-1,.,TRBV11-2,.,CASRNSGGSEAFF,TGTGCCAGCAGAAACAGCGGGGGGTCTGAAGCTTTCTTT
TRBJ2-1,many,TRBV5-1,TRBD2,CASSGGPAGGPNEQFF,TGCGCCAGCAGTGGAGGCCCAGCGGGGGGGCCCAATGAGCAGTTCTTC
TRBJ2-6,.,TRBV7-2,.,CASSLSGGGTGANVLTF,TGTGCCAGCAGCTTAAGTGGAGGGGGAACTGGGGCCAACGTCCTGACTTTC
TRBJ2-1,.,TRBV5-1,TRBD1,CASTGTGGNEQFF,TGCGCCAGCACCGGGACAGGGGGCAATGAGCAGTTCTTC
TRBJ2-2,.,TRBV4-3,.,CASSQHGGLMFF,TGCGCCAGCAGCCAGCATGGCGGTTTGATGTTTTTT